One and the same sample provided the 26 T cell receptor beta chains below, sequenced in a study of blood T cell repertoires in COVID-19. Some clones are missing from TCRdb's copy, which holds only in-frame ones; the method was immunoSEQ multiplex PCR. The sample has a few hundred thousand clones, around 87% seen once. The specimen sequenced was peripheral blood. The origin of the receptors is a woman aged 30 to 39 with COVID-19, enrolled during active disease.

The genes are TRBV7-9 and TRBJ1-4; TRBD1 aligns across 9 bases. There are 15 residues in the CDR3. The germline CDR1 and CDR2 sequences are SEHNR and FQNEAQ (reference sequence). Losses at the gene ends were 5 bases for V and 7 bases for J; bases not matched to a gene: 8. CDR3 in DNA: TGTGCCAGCAGCCGCTCGGGACAGGGAGTTGAAAAACTGTTTTTT. As protein: CASSRSGQGVEKLFF. Combining the CDR3 with reference TRBV7-9 and TRBJ1-4 gives the whole variable domain DTGVSQNPRHKITKRGQNVTFRCDPISEHNRLYWYRQTLGQGPEFLTYFQNEAQLEKSRLLSDRFSAERPKGSFSTLEIQRTEQGDSAMYLCASSRSGQGVEKLFFGSGTQLSVL.

This clone was counted a single time. The chain joins TRBV23-1 to TRBJ1-1; TRBD1 is a possible D gene (6 bases). TRBV23-1 is treated as an ORF (open reading frame) with a function not yet certain. The CDR3 runs 16 residues. The V and J ends lost 0 bases and 2 bases respectively, with 13 bases between them. In DNA, the CDR3 is TGCGCCAGCAGTCAATCGAGGGGGACACCTAACACTGAAGCTTTCTTT. This sequence encodes CASSQSRGTPNTEAFF.

The gene calls are TRBV5-1 and TRBJ1-4, with 10 nucleotides matching TRBD1. The CDR3 runs to 16 residues. Germline V gene sequence: CDR1 SGHRS, CDR2 YFSETQ. J gave up 5 bases and V 0 bases, and 4 bases lay outside the gene matches. The DNA of the CDR3 is TGCGCCAGCAGCTTGGATGGACAGGGGGAGAATGAAAAACTGTTTTTT. It is translated as CASSLDGQGENEKLFF. The variable domain in full, with the rest retrieved from reference TRBV5-1 and TRBJ1-4, is KAGVTQTPRYLIKTRGQQVTLSCSPISGHRSVSWYQQTPGQGLQFLFEYFSETQRNKGNFPGRFSGRQFSNSRSEMNVSTLELGDSALYLCASSLDGQGENEKLFFGSGTQLSVL.

The chain has TRBV5-8 and TRBJ2-3, with 8 bases lining up with TRBD1. The ends lost 4 bases at V and 3 bases at J; junction bases unmatched: 4. Germline-derived CDR1 and CDR2 are SGHTS and YDEGEE. There are 14 residues in the CDR3. This CDR3 is CASSPDRATDTQYF. The CDR3 nucleotides read TGTGCCAGCAGCCCGGACAGGGCAACAGATACGCAGTATTTT.

The V call is TRBV6-5, the J call TRBJ2-1; possible D gene TRBD2, 6 bases. V lost 8 bases and J lost 1, with 12 bases in between. Germline V gene lookup returns CDR1 MNHEY and CDR2 SVGAGI. CDR3 length equals 14 residues. CDR3 bases: TGTGCCAGCGAGGCGGGAACGTCCTACAATGAGCAGTTCTTC. Translation gives CASEAGTSYNEQFF.

The sample holds one count of this clone. The genes are TRBV2 and TRBJ2-3; 10 bases line up with TRBD2. Germline CDR1 and CDR2: SNHLY and FYNNEI. The CDR3 runs 16 residues. V dropped 6 bases and J dropped 4; count of bases not matched to a gene: 10. The CDR3, as DNA: TGTGCCAGCAGGGTAGCGGGAGGCTCCCTCCCAGATACGCAGTATTTT. This encodes CASRVAGGSLPDTQYF.

The V gene is TRBV7-9, the J gene TRBJ2-5, with TRBD2 matching 7 bases. Germline-derived CDR1 and CDR2 are SEHNR and FQNEAQ (reference sequence). The J segment lost 5 bases and the V segment lost 0 bases, leaving 6 bases of the junction unmatched. The CDR3 has 15 amino acids. The CDR3 DNA reads as TGTGCCAGCAGCTTAGCTGCTGCGGGAGTGGAGACCCAGTACTTC. This encodes CASSLAAAGVETQYF.

This clone has a single count. CDR3 region: CASTSGGLYEQYF. CDR3 DNA sequence: TGTGCCAGCACCTCGGGGGGGTTATACGAGCAGTACTTC. The chain joins TRBV27 to TRBJ2-7; 8 nucleotides align to TRBD2. The V segment lost 7 bases and the J segment 4 bases; nucleotides outside the gene matches: 6. The V gene's germline CDR1 is MNHEY and CDR2 SMNVEV (reference sequence). CDR3 length: 13 residues.

The V and J genes are TRBV9 and TRBJ2-1; 10 positions match TRBD1. V lost 2 bases to trimming and J lost 5 bases; unmatched junction nucleotides: 7. Per germline, CDR1 SGDLS and CDR2 YYNGEE. This CDR3 region has 16 residues. CDR3 in DNA: TGTGCCAGCAGCGTTGGACAGGGGGGAAGGGACAATGAGCAGTTCTTC. It yields the protein CASSVGQGGRDNEQFF.

The V gene is TRBV28, the J gene TRBJ2-3, with 13 bases lining up with TRBD2. V gave up 4 bases and J gave up 6 bases; unmatched junction bases: 10. CDR3 size: 17 residues. Per germline, CDR1 MDHEN and CDR2 SYDVKM. The CDR3 loop is CASSSPTGLAGADTQYF. The CDR3 DNA reads TGTGCCAGCAGTTCTCCCACCGGACTAGCGGGAGCTGATACGCAGTATTTT.

The chain couples TRBV7-2 to TRBJ2-7, with D tentatively TRBD1 (7 bases). Germline V gene data show CDR1 as SGHTA and CDR2 as FQGNSA. The CDR3 totals 15 residues. V was clipped by 5 bases and J by 5 bases, with 19 bases between them. The CDR3 is CASSGARGEYHEQYF. CDR3 DNA: TGTGCCAGCAGCGGGGCCAGGGGGGAGTACCACGAGCAGTACTTC.

This clone was recorded once. The V call is TRBV11-2, the J call TRBJ2-7, with D unclear. This CDR3 contains 13 residues. V was clipped by 5 bases and J by 1 base, with 9 bases between them. Germline V gene sequence: CDR1 SGHAT, CDR2 FQNNGV. This CDR3 reads CASSPHMSYEQYF. The DNA for the CDR3 is TGTGCCAGCAGCCCCCACATGTCCTACGAGCAGTACTTC. The entire variable domain, with the rest obtained from reference TRBV11-2 and TRBJ2-7, is as follows: EAGVAQSPRYKIIEKRQSVAFWCNPISGHATLYWYQQILGQGPKLLIQFQNNGVVDDSQLPKDRFSAERLKGVDSTLKIQPAKLEDSAVYLCASSPHMSYEQYFGPGTRLTVT.

The chain has TRBV5-5 and TRBJ2-7; 9 bases match TRBD1. J lost 3 bases, V lost 3 bases, and 4 bases had no gene match. There are 14 residues in the CDR3. CDR1 is SGHKS, CDR2 YYEKEE, per germline (reference sequence). In DNA, the CDR3 is TGTGCCAGCAGCTGGACAGGGGCCCACTACGAGCAGTACTTC. It encodes CASSWTGAHYEQYF.

The chain uses TRBV10-2 and TRBJ1-4; D perhaps matches TRBD1 (6 bases). This CDR3 spans 13 amino acids. Germline lookup yields CDR1 WSHSY and CDR2 SAAADI. The ends were cut back, 8 bases at V and 7 bases at J, with 14 bases in the middle. Here the CDR3 reads CASRRGAGEKLFF. The CDR3 region has the DNA TGCGCCAGCCGCCGGGGGGCTGGTGAAAAACTGTTTTTT.

Note on this clone: A junction end diverges from the germline sequence, so it may reflect a read error. V usage is TRBV11-2 and J usage is TRBJ2-2, with TRBD1 matching over 8 bases. CDR1 is SGHAT, CDR2 FQNNGV, per germline. This CDR3 is built from 16 residues. The CDR3 reads CASSPRTGPNAGELFF. The CDR3 coding sequence is TGTGCCAGCAGCCCCCGGACAGGGCCGAACGCCGGGGAGCTGTTTTTT.

About this clone: Possible read error: a much larger clone is one base away. V usage is TRBV11-2 and J usage is TRBJ2-7, with TRBD1 matching over 8 bases. Germline values: CDR1 SGHAT, CDR2 FQNNGV. The CDR3 contains 13 residues. V was clipped by 2 bases and J by 3 bases; unmatched bases: 0. CDR3 sequence: CASSLTGGYEQYF. The CDR3 bases are TGTGCCAGCAGCTTAACAGGGGGCTACGAGCAGTACTTC.

This chain connects TRBV28 to TRBJ2-4; unclear D gene. The CDR3 extends over 15 amino acids. Deletions cut 3 bases from V and 6 bases from J, with 15 bases between. Germline-derived CDR1 and CDR2 are MDHEN and SYDVKM. Here the CDR3 reads CASSLVNPSGNIQYF. DNA for the CDR3: TGTGCCAGCAGTTTGGTCAATCCCTCGGGAAACATTCAGTACTTC.

Only one count was recorded for this clone. The chain carries TRBV9 and TRBJ1-1, with 9 bases identical to TRBD1. The CDR3 is 15 amino acids. J lost 2 bases, V lost 3 bases, and 5 bases had no gene match. Per the germline V gene, CDR1 is SGDLS and CDR2 is YYNGEE. CDR3 protein: CASSARGQGNTEAFF. Written as DNA, the CDR3 is TGTGCCAGCAGCGCGCGGGGACAGGGAAACACTGAAGCTTTCTTT.

The genes are TRBV28 and TRBJ1-1, with D perhaps TRBD1 (6 bases). The CDR3 is made up of 14 amino acids. V lost 3 bases, J lost 1 base, and 9 bases lay in between. The germline V gene encodes CDR1 MDHEN and CDR2 SYDVKM. The CDR3 DNA reads TGTGCCAGCAGTTTCTTCAGGGGGAACACTGAAGCTTTCTTT. As protein: CASSFFRGNTEAFF.

The CDR3 spells CASSLGGWGNQPQHF. Written as DNA, the CDR3 is TGTGCCAGCAGCTTAGGCGGCTGGGGCAATCAGCCCCAGCATTTT. The genes are TRBV7-9 and TRBJ1-5; D is ambiguous. The germline V gene encodes CDR1 SEHNR and CDR2 FQNEAQ (reference sequence). The CDR3 has 15 residues. Trimming took off 1 base at V and 2 bases at J, with 9 bases between the two ends.

The chain uses TRBV6-6 and TRBJ2-5; the D gene is possibly TRBD2 (6 bases). V was clipped by 6 bases and J by 1 base, with 9 bases between them. CDR3 length: 13 amino acids. Germline assignment: CDR1 MNHNY and CDR2 SVGAGI (reference sequence). As DNA, the CDR3 is TGTGCCAGCAGCGGGGACTCCCAAGAGACCCAGTACTTC. The encoded protein is CASSGDSQETQYF.

This clone was counted once. V and J are TRBV30 and TRBJ2-7; a possible D gene is TRBD2 (5 bases). V was cut by 3 bases and J by 2 bases, with 11 bases left in between. Germline CDR1 GTSNPN, CDR2 SVGIG (reference sequence). The CDR3 is 13 amino acids. CDR3 sequence reads: CAWRPTGTYEQYF. In nucleotides, the CDR3 is TGTGCCTGGAGGCCGACGGGAACCTACGAGCAGTACTTC.

This clone was picked up one time. This chain joins TRBV4-1 and TRBJ2-7; 9 nucleotides agree with TRBD2. The CDR3 totals 16 residues. CDR1 is MGHRA, CDR2 YSYEKL, per germline. Losses at the gene ends were 2 bases for V and 5 bases for J; bases not matched to a gene: 10. CDR3 coding DNA: TGCGCCAGCAGCCAACCATATGCTAGCGGGACCAACGAGCAGTACTTC. Its protein product is CASSQPYASGTNEQYF.

This rearrangement joins TRBV29-1 to TRBJ2-1; D remains ambiguous. The length of the CDR3 is 15 residues. Germline CDR1 and CDR2: SQVTM and ANQGSEA. Trimming removed 8 bases at V and 5 bases at J, with 22 bases between. The CDR3 spells CSHTNNTLGDNEQFF. The DNA for the CDR3 is TGCAGCCACACTAATAATACGTTAGGAGACAATGAGCAGTTCTTC.

CDR3 protein: CASSMSSGGGLGQETQYF. In DNA form, the CDR3 reads TGTGCCAGTAGTATGAGTTCCGGTGGGGGGTTGGGCCAAGAGACCCAGTACTTC. The chain joins TRBV19 to TRBJ2-5; tentatively, D is TRBD2 (6 bases). Germline V CDR1 and CDR2: LNHDA, SQIVND (reference sequence). Between the trimmed V and J ends, which lost 3 bases and 1 base, there was a span of 21 bases. The CDR3 is made up of 18 amino acids.

The J gene is TRBJ2-5, the V gene TRBV18, with a possible D match to TRBD2 (6 bases). Germline assignment: CDR1 KGHSH and CDR2 LQKENI. The CDR3 runs 14 residues. V lost 3 bases and J lost 5, with 13 bases in between. CDR3 nucleotides: TGTGCCAGCTCACCGGGGGGAGCTGGTGAGACCCAGTACTTC. Protein: CASSPGGAGETQYF.